Detailed here is one T cell receptor beta chain. This record belongs to a study of blood T cell repertoires in COVID-19. Turning to the study itself: T cells, B-cell-depleted T cells, or PBMCs supplied cDNA or gDNA.

Seattle's enrolled individuals joined amid active infection and were then monitored longitudinally. CDR1 is SNHLY, CDR2 FYNNEI, per germline. J lost 3 bases, V lost 8 bases, and 12 bases had no gene match. The CDR3 is 17 residues long. Repertoires were generated with immunoSEQ multiplex PCR, while TCRdb's copy carries only in-frame clones and drops some. The sample has a few hundred thousand clones; under 90% are singletons. J is TRBJ2-6 and V is TRBV2; the match to TRBD2 covers 8 bases. The receptor was isolated from a woman older than 75 with COVID-19, enrolled during active disease. Sequenced: peripheral blood. This CDR3 reads CASRISGGGLGANVLTF. CDR3 DNA: TGTGCCAGCCGGATCTCGGGCGGGGGGCTTGGGGCCAACGTCCTGACTTTC.